This T cell receptor beta chain was found in a study of Tregs in tolerant kidney transplant recipients. General study results and limits: The most relevant donor-specific Treg TCRbeta repertoire apparently came from expansion with activated donor B cells. Some patients' samples used different primers over time, so nucleotide sequences weren't comparable. This study did not directly address biological reproducibility.

The length of the CDR3 is 13 residues. CDR1 is SGHTA, CDR2 FQGNSA, per germline. Trimming pared 1 base from V and 2 bases from J, leaving 6 bases between. Assay used: immunoSEQ multiplex PCR; TCRdb lists only in-frame clones, some missing. Seen here are some 62,000 clones, about 98% observed once, and the top ten hold 0.34%. On this clone itself: Its specificity is not known.

Before regulatory T cell sorting, thawed PBMCs rested overnight at 37°C in approximately 200 IU/ml IL-2. The origin of this receptor is a human donor who received a combined kidney and bone marrow transplant. The material was Tregs from blood, obtained before the transplant. This chain links TRBV7-2 with TRBJ2-7; D is undetermined. CDR3 residues: CASSLEPAYEQYF. The CDR3 region has the DNA TGTGCCAGCAGCTTAGAGCCTGCCTACGAGCAGTACTTC.